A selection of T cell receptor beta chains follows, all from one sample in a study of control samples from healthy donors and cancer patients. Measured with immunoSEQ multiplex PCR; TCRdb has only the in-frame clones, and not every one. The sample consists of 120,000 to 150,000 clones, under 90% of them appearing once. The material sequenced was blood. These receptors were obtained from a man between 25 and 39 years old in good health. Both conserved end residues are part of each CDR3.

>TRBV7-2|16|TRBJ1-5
CASSPGISRSNQPQHF
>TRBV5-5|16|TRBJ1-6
CASSPRASSYNSPLHF
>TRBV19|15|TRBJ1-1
CASTLGGAGNTEAFF
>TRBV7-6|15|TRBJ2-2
CASSRDRGRTGELFF
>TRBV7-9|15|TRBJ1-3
CASSLLSNSGNTIYF
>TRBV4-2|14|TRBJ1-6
CASSQEQRNSPLHF
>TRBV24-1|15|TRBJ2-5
CATSDGGQGGETQYF
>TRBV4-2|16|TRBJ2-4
CASSQDLDIAKNIQYF
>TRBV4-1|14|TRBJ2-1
CASGTSREENKQFF
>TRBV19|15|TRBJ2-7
CPHQGCGLYSYEQYF
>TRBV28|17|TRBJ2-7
CASANGGRLGRAYEQYF
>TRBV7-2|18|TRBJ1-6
CASSLKGRGRADNSPLHF